This record covers a single TCR beta chain. This clonotype was recorded many times. This receptor's antigen is unknown. No base quality information exists; no much larger clone differs at one position. CDR1 is given as MGHRA and CDR2 as YSYEKL, both from the germline V gene. The CDR3, cysteine through phenylalanine, is 14 amino acids long. The DNA shown is the 42-base CDR3, in frame from base 1. V loses 2 bases of germline sequence and J loses 2 bases, and the interval between the two ends is 7 bases. To demonstrate the VDJtools post-analysis software, TCR beta repertoires were profiled from the peripheral blood of 13 young patients with multiple sclerosis. The multiple sclerosis patients were children and adolescents between 6 and 15 years of age. This entry belongs to a study of post-analysis software for immune sequencing data (dated by TCRdb to between 2014 and 2016). For the wider study: Disease courses on record covered relapsing-remitting, secondary progressive and progressive-relapsing multiple sclerosis, though some patients had no subtype annotation. A subset of samples was prepared in parallel using single-end sample barcoding, then pooled and co-amplified after Illumina adapter ligation. The multiple sclerosis patient repertoires were compared with ten to eleven previously published healthy control repertoires from donors aged about 6 to 26 years.

What the work shows at the level of the full study, not this receptor alone: Significantly lower normalized Chao1 diversity was found in multiple sclerosis patients than in controls, suggesting substantial peripheral T-cell clonal expansion. Direct clustering with F measure showed strong co-clustering of samples prepared in the same batch, prompting a batch-effect correction. Patients showed significantly higher frequencies than controls for 4 or 5 TRBV segments, among them TRBV5-6, TRBV5-1 and TRBV20-1. The control group was slightly older than the multiple sclerosis patient group.

Library preparation used PCR. The sequencer listed for this sample is Illumina HiSeq 2500. To reduce PCR and sequencing biases, unique molecular identifiers were built into the TCR beta cDNA libraries. Every 1 to 10 million input T cells yielded approximately 500,000 cDNA molecules, meaning each molecule approximated one T cell. Patient libraries were prepared and sequenced with the same protocol used for the earlier healthy control dataset. Within a given batch, samples were prepared together, multiplexed and sequenced on the same HiSeq lane. From the authors' description of their analysis: Raw barcoded reads were processed with MIGEC, and single-read molecular identifier groups were discarded before consensus assembly and CDR3 extraction. Clonotype tables were post-analysed with VDJtools, and diversity was normalized by down-sampling all datasets to the smallest sample size. Repertoire overlap clustering matched CDR3 amino acid but not nucleotide sequences to correct batch-related cross-sample contamination. The public sequencing data were trimmed at Q25 with fastp and processed into clonotypes with MiXCR by TCRdb, which kept only in-frame beta chains. Here each entry gathers all rows of one CDR3 protein and keeps the most common genes and DNA. TCRdb assigned the V and J calls; the authors' analysis was not used. The sample table lists about 190,000 distinct CDR3 sequences, approximately 30% of them with a count of one. The ten top clones hold about 3.4% of the sample.

The rearrangement joined TRBV4-1 to TRBJ2-1; D gene: possibly TRBD2, on 6 matching bases. Sequenced: blood. The sequence derives from a girl aged 2-17 years with multiple sclerosis. The CDR3 sequence is CASSQTSPYNEQFF. In nucleotide form, the sequence is TGCGCCAGCAGCCAAACTAGCCCCTACAATGAGCAGTTCTTC.